A single T cell receptor beta chain is shown here with its context. Its antigen is undetermined. This sample was taken from a study of OX40 agonist ivuxolimab in advanced cancers. Study-wide context: Ivuxolimab is an agonistic anti-OX40 (CD134) antibody, and patients were treated with it.

Here immunoSEQ multiplex PCR was the method, and the copy in TCRdb shows in-frame clones only, minus some. The sample contains about 62,000 clones, 80% to 95% of which appear only once. Study results and limitations: Dosing at 0.1 to 3.0 mg/kg was accompanied by clonal expansion of CD4+ and CD8+ blood T cells by week 6. Part of the nonresponder group also had normalized T-cell clonal expansion that was low.

This receptor was taken from an adult with an advanced solid tumor such as melanoma, head and neck, liver or kidney cancer. The specimen comprised CD4+ or CD8+ T cells sorted from blood, sampled in a trial of the OX40 agonist ivuxolimab.

The CDR3 DNA reads as TGTGCCAGCAGCTGGAGCGGAGCCAAAAACATTCAGTACTTC. This encodes CASSWSGAKNIQYF. The rearrangement uses TRBV27 and TRBJ2-4; D perhaps matches TRBD2 (5 bases). The CDR3 has 14 residues. The germline V gene has CDR1 MNHEY and CDR2 SMNVEV (reference sequence). V was shortened by 6 bases and J by 0 bases, with 9 bases between the two germline ends.